The 32 T cell receptor beta chains below all came from one sample that was sequenced in a study of CD8 T cells in Susac syndrome. Reverse transcription of 0.5 to 1 ug RNA was performed with random hexamers. TCRdb independently ran MiXCR on the immunoSEQ multiplex PCR reads; one entry per CDR3 protein. The repertoire holds 56,000 or so distinct CDR3 sequences, with 85% to 95% as singletons. Sequences were obtained from CD8+ T cells from PBMCs. The receptor set was obtained from a human donor with Susac syndrome.

The gene calls are TRBV2 and TRBJ2-5; TRBD1 matches at 7 bases. Germline V gives CDR1 SNHLY, CDR2 FYNNEI. CDR3 size: 15 residues. V shed 4 bases, J shed 4 bases, and the junction held 9 bases outside the gene matches. In DNA, the CDR3 is TGTGCCAGCAGTGTGGGACAGCGAACCCCAGAGACCCAGTACTTC. Translated, it gives CASSVGQRTPETQYF.

The CDR3 DNA reads TGTGCCAGCAGCCTAAGTGGGGGAAATGAGCAGTTCTTC. Translated, it gives CASSLSGGNEQFF. The chain links TRBV7-3 to TRBJ2-1; D is tentatively TRBD1 or TRBD2 (5 bases each). Germline V gene lookup returns CDR1 SGHTA and CDR2 FQGTGA. CDR3 size: 13 residues. Trimming took off 5 bases at V and 7 bases at J, with 12 bases between the two ends.

The chain employs TRBV29-1 and TRBJ2-1, with D unresolved. This CDR3 comprises 13 residues. In germline, CDR1 is SQVTM, CDR2 ANQGSEA. Trimming shortened V by 3 bases and J by 3 bases, and 9 bases separated the two germline ends. CDR3 in DNA: TGCAGCGTTGATGAGTACAACTACAATGAGCAGTTCTTC. This translates into CSVDEYNYNEQFF.

This clonotype occurred once. This sequence joins TRBV23-1 and TRBJ2-5, with 9 positions matching TRBD2. TRBV23-1 is classed as an ORF, of uncertain function. The CDR3 consists of 17 residues. With V trimmed by 1 base and J by 2 bases, 8 bases remained unmatched. The CDR3 here is CASSQFLAGGGQETQYF. The CDR3 DNA reads as TGCGCCAGCAGTCAATTTCTTGCGGGGGGGGGTCAAGAGACCCAGTACTTC.

The rearrangement links TRBV9 to TRBJ1-6; D gene uncertain. Germline values: CDR1 SGDLS, CDR2 YYNGEE. The ends were cut back, 0 bases at V and 5 bases at J, with 6 bases in the middle. The CDR3 consists of 14 residues. CDR3 protein: CASSVEDNNSPLHF. In DNA form, the CDR3 reads TGTGCCAGCAGCGTAGAGGATAATAATTCACCCCTCCACTTT.

The chain has TRBV6-5 and TRBJ2-7; D remains ambiguous. V was cut by 2 bases and J by 1 base, with 12 bases left in between. Germline CDR1 reads MNHEY; CDR2 reads SVGAGI. The CDR3 sequence is 15 residues long. CDR3 sequence (DNA): TGTGCCAGCAGTTACGGGCCTATTGGATCCTACGAGCAGTACTTC. Translation: CASSYGPIGSYEQYF.

J is TRBJ2-5 and V is TRBV6-6; a weak D match, TRBD1 (5 bases). Trimming left V 7 bases short and J 5 bases short, with 14 bases between. Germline V gene data show CDR1 as MNHNY and CDR2 as SVGAGI (reference sequence). CDR3 length equals 13 residues. Here the CDR3 reads CASTPVGRETQYF. CDR3 in DNA: TGTGCCAGCACCCCCGTGGGGCGGGAGACCCAGTACTTC.

V is TRBV7-6 and J is TRBJ2-7; D might be TRBD1 (6 bases). CDR3 length equals 15 residues. Germline lookup yields CDR1 SGHVS and CDR2 FNYEAQ. V lost 4 bases to trimming and J lost 2 bases, with 15 bases between them. The chain's CDR3 is CASSSGSTGTYEQYF. In nucleotides, the CDR3 is TGTGCCAGCAGCTCCGGATCGACAGGCACCTACGAGCAGTACTTC.

This clonotype has just one count. The rearrangement links TRBV5-4 to TRBJ1-2, with TRBD1 matching over 10 bases. The CDR3 has 14 amino acids. With V trimmed by 4 bases and J by 6 bases, 6 bases remained unmatched. Per germline, CDR1 SGHNT and CDR2 YYREEE (reference sequence). CDR3 amino acids: CASSQLDRGDGYTF. CDR3 DNA: TGTGCCAGCAGCCAGCTGGACAGGGGGGATGGCTACACCTTC. Full variable domain (outside the CDR3, taken from reference TRBV5-4 and TRBJ1-2): ETGVTQSPTHLIKTRGQQVTLRCSSQSGHNTVSWYQQALGQGPQFIFQYYREEENGRGNFPPRFSGLQFPNYSSELNVNALELDDSALYLCASSQLDRGDGYTFGSGTRLTVV.

This rearrangement joins TRBV4-1 to TRBJ2-1; D is perhaps TRBD1 or TRBD2 (6 bases each). Germline V gene data show CDR1 as MGHRA and CDR2 as YSYEKL. The V gene lost 2 bases and the J gene lost 7 bases, with 15 bases spanning the gap. The CDR3 spans 15 residues. The CDR3 here is CASSQWGAIRNEQFF. CDR3 sequence (DNA): TGCGCCAGCAGCCAATGGGGGGCAATTAGGAATGAGCAGTTCTTC.

CDR3 sequence (DNA): TGCGCCAGCAGCCAAGAAACGGGACAGGGGATCTACAATGAGCAGTTCTTC. It encodes CASSQETGQGIYNEQFF. The chain has TRBV4-1 and TRBJ2-1; 10 bases are shared with TRBD1. V gave up 0 bases and J gave up 3 bases; unmatched junction bases: 5. Germline assignment: CDR1 MGHRA and CDR2 YSYEKL. The CDR3 runs to 17 residues.

V and J are TRBV18 and TRBJ2-2; possibly TRBD1 for D (5 bases). V gave up 4 bases and J gave up 3 bases, with 6 bases separating them. Germline V lookup: CDR1 KGHSH, CDR2 LQKENI. The CDR3 contains 13 residues. CDR3 in DNA: TGTGCCAGCTCACGCAGGGACACCGGGGAGCTGTTTTTT. Amino acids: CASSRRDTGELFF. The whole variable domain, remainder taken from reference TRBV18 and TRBJ2-2, is NAGVMQNPRHLVRRRGQEARLRCSPMKGHSHVYWYRQLPEEGLKFMVYLQKENIIDESGMPKERFSAEFPKEGPSILRIQQVVRGDSAAYFCASSRRDTGELFFGEGSRLTVL.

The rearrangement uses TRBV20-1 and TRBJ2-3, with 7 bases matching TRBD1. Trimming removed 6 bases from V and 10 bases from J; junction bases left unmatched: 4. The CDR3 covers 10 residues. Germline V CDR1 and CDR2: DFQATT, SNEGSKA (reference sequence). The CDR3 sequence: CSAPRGPQYF. The CDR3 region has the DNA TGCAGTGCCCCAAGGGGGCCGCAGTATTTT.

J is TRBJ2-7 and V is TRBV20-1; D is possibly TRBD2 (6 bases). Per the germline V gene, CDR1 is DFQATT and CDR2 is SNEGSKA (reference sequence). V shed 3 bases and J shed 1 base, with 13 bases lying between them. This CDR3 spans 14 amino acids. DNA of the CDR3: TGCAGTGCTAGCGACCCCCTAGCGTCCTACGAGCAGTACTTC. It yields the protein CSASDPLASYEQYF.

The chain carries TRBV7-9 and TRBJ2-2; D gene uncertain. Trimming cost V 2 bases and J 5 bases, with 9 bases left between them. CDR1 is SEHNR, CDR2 FQNEAQ, per germline (reference sequence). The CDR3 sequence is 14 residues long. CDR3 loop: CASSLSPPTGELFF. In DNA, the CDR3 is TGTGCCAGCAGCTTAAGTCCCCCTACCGGGGAGCTGTTTTTT.

CDR3 in amino acids: CASKIYRGGDGELFF. In nucleotides, the CDR3 is TGTGCCAGCAAAATTTACAGGGGGGGTGATGGGGAGCTGTTTTTT. The chain couples TRBV28 to TRBJ2-2; tentative D call: TRBD1 (8 bases). CDR3 length: 15 residues. V lost 7 bases, J lost 8 bases, and 20 bases lay in between. In germline, CDR1 is MDHEN, CDR2 SYDVKM.

The V gene is TRBV5-1, the J gene TRBJ1-2, with D possibly TRBD1 on 5 matching bases. The CDR3 extends over 13 amino acids. Trimming stripped 6 bases from V and 3 bases from J, with 12 bases between. Germline V lookup: CDR1 SGHRS, CDR2 YFSETQ. The CDR3 sequence: CASTSGGDYGYTF. The CDR3 nucleotides read TGCGCCAGCACAAGTGGGGGAGACTATGGCTACACCTTC.

This clonotype was recorded only once. The J gene is TRBJ1-2, the V gene TRBV29-1, with 8 nucleotides matching TRBD1. The CDR3 extends over 13 amino acids. Germline values: CDR1 SQVTM, CDR2 ANQGSEA. The V segment lost 4 bases and the J segment 8 bases; nucleotides outside the gene matches: 9. The CDR3 protein is CSVASGQGRGYTF. The CDR3 bases are TGCAGCGTTGCGTCAGGACAGGGTAGGGGCTACACCTTC.

J is TRBJ2-7 and V is TRBV2; TRBD2 matches 8 bases. The CDR3 runs 13 residues. The V and J ends lost 4 bases and 5 bases, in that order; junction bases with no gene match: 4. From germline, CDR1 is SNHLY and CDR2 FYNNEI. This CDR3 reads CASSVSGGNEQYF. The CDR3 coding sequence is TGTGCCAGCAGTGTCAGCGGGGGAAACGAGCAGTACTTC.

The chain recombines TRBV19 with TRBJ2-5; the D gene is possibly TRBD1 (5 bases). The germline V gene has CDR1 LNHDA and CDR2 SQIVND (reference sequence). This CDR3 spans 16 amino acids. V was shortened by 3 bases and J by 0 bases, with 14 bases between the two germline ends. The CDR3 DNA reads as TGTGCCAGTAGTATGGTGTGGGGCCAATACCAAGAGACCCAGTACTTC. Translating gives CASSMVWGQYQETQYF.

This rearrangement joins TRBV9 to TRBJ1-2; no reliable D call. The CDR3 covers 16 residues. Trimming pared 4 bases from V and 3 bases from J, leaving 19 bases between. CDR1 is SGDLS, CDR2 YYNGEE, per germline. The CDR3 is CASSPRWGPLDYGYTF. In DNA form, the CDR3 reads TGTGCCAGCAGCCCTAGGTGGGGTCCGCTCGACTATGGCTACACCTTC. The entire variable domain, with the rest obtained from reference TRBV9 and TRBJ1-2, is as follows: DSGVTQTPKHLITATGQRVTLRCSPRSGDLSVYWYQQSLDQGLQFLIQYYNGEERAKGNILERFSAQQFPDLHSELNLSSLELGDSALYFCASSPRWGPLDYGYTFGSGTRLTVV.

The chain recombines TRBV30 with TRBJ1-1, with 7 positions matching TRBD1. The CDR3 is 13 residues long. The V gene end was trimmed by 5 bases and the J gene end by 4 bases; junction bases not matched to a gene: 7. CDR1 is GTSNPN, CDR2 SVGIG, per germline (reference sequence). The DNA of the CDR3 is TGTGCCTGGGAAGGGGGCTTCGGCACTGAAGCTTTCTTT. Translation gives CAWEGGFGTEAFF.

CDR3 sequence reads: CASSEGQYEQYF. As DNA, the CDR3 is TGTGCCAGCAGTGAAGGACAATACGAGCAGTACTTC. V is TRBV25-1 and J is TRBJ2-7; maybe TRBD1 (5 bases). Germline V gene data show CDR1 as MGHDK and CDR2 as SYGVNS. V gave up 2 bases and J gave up 4 bases, with 6 bases separating them. The length of the CDR3 is 12 residues.

The chain is built from TRBV20-1 and TRBJ1-5, with 8 bases matching TRBD1. The germline V gene has CDR1 DFQATT and CDR2 SNEGSKA (reference sequence). This CDR3 contains 14 residues. J lost 7 bases, V lost 3 bases, and 8 bases had no gene match. The CDR3 nucleotides read TGCAGTGCTAGTCACGGACAGGGTAAGCAGCCCCAGCATTTT. Residues: CSASHGQGKQPQHF.

The chain combines TRBV27 with TRBJ2-6; D gene unclear. This CDR3 region has 15 residues. The V gene lost 6 bases and the J gene lost 1 base, with 10 bases spanning the gap. The germline gives CDR1 MNHEY, CDR2 SMNVEV (reference sequence). The CDR3 spells CASRPGRSGANVLTF. The CDR3, as DNA: TGTGCCAGCAGACCAGGACGTTCTGGGGCCAACGTCCTGACTTTC.

The rearrangement uses TRBV29-1 and TRBJ1-2; a weak D match, TRBD1 (6 bases). Germline CDR1 and CDR2: SQVTM and ANQGSEA. There are 13 residues in the CDR3. V was trimmed by 7 bases and J by 3 bases, leaving 15 bases between them. The CDR3 coding sequence is TGCAGCGCTTCCTTAGGGGGGGACTATGGCTACACCTTC. It yields the protein CSASLGGDYGYTF.

The chain combines TRBV5-6 with TRBJ2-1, with TRBD1 as a possible D gene (5 bases). This CDR3 has 16 amino acids. Germline V CDR1 and CDR2: SGHDT, YYEEEE. V was clipped by 0 bases and J by 1 base, with 11 bases between them. Here the CDR3 DNA reads TGTGCCAGCAGCTTGGGGCCGGCAGGGTCCTACAATGAGCAGTTCTTC. Amino acids: CASSLGPAGSYNEQFF.

The chain combines TRBV12-3 or TRBV12-4 with TRBJ2-7, with D hard to call. The CDR3 contains 13 residues. V shed 3 bases and J shed 1 base, with 7 bases lying between them. The CDR3 DNA follows: TGTGCCAGCAGTTTGATAGCTTCCTACGAGCAGTACTTC. It yields the protein CASSLIASYEQYF.

DNA for the CDR3: TGTGCCAGCAGTTTCGGACTAGCGGGCCCAGATACGCAGTATTTT. Protein product: CASSFGLAGPDTQYF. This rearrangement joins TRBV12-3 or TRBV12-4 to TRBJ2-3, with 11 bases fitting TRBD2. V shed 3 bases, J shed 4 bases, and the junction held 3 bases outside the gene matches. The CDR3 contains 15 residues.

In its sample, this clonotype was seen once. The V and J genes are TRBV20-1 and TRBJ2-5; D not certain. Deletions cut 3 bases from V and 0 bases from J, with 14 bases between. This CDR3 comprises 15 residues. The germline V gene encodes CDR1 DFQATT and CDR2 SNEGSKA (reference sequence). The CDR3 DNA sequence: TGCAGTGCTAGCCGCGATGTGGGGTACCAAGAGACCCAGTACTTC. It is translated as CSASRDVGYQETQYF.

The V call is TRBV5-1, the J call TRBJ2-2, with 10 bases lining up with TRBD2. CDR1 and CDR2 (germline): SGHRS, YFSETQ. The V segment lost 0 bases and the J segment 3 bases; nucleotides outside the gene matches: 2. The length of the CDR3 is 16 residues. The CDR3, as DNA: TGCGCCAGCAGCTTGGGGACTAGCGGTCACACCGGGGAGCTGTTTTTT. This encodes CASSLGTSGHTGELFF. The full variable domain, its missing parts supplied by reference TRBV5-1 and TRBJ2-2, is KAGVTQTPRYLIKTRGQQVTLSCSPISGHRSVSWYQQTPGQGLQFLFEYFSETQRNKGNFPGRFSGRQFSNSRSEMNVSTLELGDSALYLCASSLGTSGHTGELFFGEGSRLTVL.

The V call is TRBV7-8, the J call TRBJ1-6, with 8 bases aligning to TRBD1. Germline values: CDR1 SGHVS, CDR2 FQNEAQ. The CDR3 length is 14 residues. Trimming removed 4 bases from V and 8 bases from J; junction bases left unmatched: 4. In DNA form, the CDR3 reads TGTGCCAGCAGCTCGCGACAGGGGCATTCACCCCTCCACTTT. It specifies CASSSRQGHSPLHF.